This T cell receptor (beta chain) was recorded in a study of graft-versus-host responses after intestinal transplantation. Study-wide context: Each of the recipients got a multivisceral, liver-intestinal, or isolated intestinal transplant.

The CDR3 is 12 amino acids. Germline loops: CDR1 MGHDK, CDR2 SYGVNS. Trimming removed 6 bases from V and 3 bases from J, with 9 bases in between. Clones were read by immunoSEQ multiplex PCR, and TCRdb kept only the in-frame ones, dropping some. The data hold tens of thousands of clones, with 94% observed a single time. Points on this clone: Antigen unknown.

Study-wide points: Allografts from individuals with graft-donor T cell macrochimerism displayed high graft-versus-host to host-versus-graft clonal ratios.

The sample here was unstimulated CD4+ T cells sorted from spleen or lymph node cells, taken before transplant. The chain is built from TRBV25-1 and TRBJ2-7; no clear D. This clonotype was sampled from a human donor who was the organ donor for an intestinal transplant. Here the CDR3 reads CASRYNFYEQYF. The CDR3 nucleotides are TGTGCCAGCAGGTATAATTTCTACGAGCAGTACTTC.